This T cell receptor (beta chain) was profiled in a study of post-analysis software for immune sequencing data. Study overall: Included among the disease courses, which were recorded for the cohort, were relapsing-remitting, secondary progressive and progressive-relapsing multiple sclerosis. General study points: Included in a set of 5 or 6 TRBV segments more frequent in patients than controls were TRBV5-6, TRBV5-1 and TRBV20-1. Multiple sclerosis patients showed significantly lower normalized Chao1 diversity than controls did. Samples from a shared batch, those prepared together, strongly co-clustered by F measure.

The authors incorporated unique molecular identifiers into the TCR beta cDNA libraries. With about 0.95 to 10 million T cells as the source, about half a million cDNA molecules resulted. TCRdb re-called the PCR reads with MiXCR, one entry per CDR3 protein. Of more than 500,000 distinct CDR3 sequences listed, approximately 31% are singletons. The CDR3 has 15 amino acids. Germline-derived CDR1 and CDR2 are SGHRS and YFSETQ. A word on this clonotype: The antigen is undetermined. One end of the junction does not line up with germline, which may come from a read error.

This TCR was recovered from a girl aged 2-17 years with multiple sclerosis. V is TRBV5-1 and J is TRBJ2-3; TRBD1 agrees at 9 bases. The material sequenced was blood. CDR3 region: CVSRGYRGPTDTQYF. For the CDR3, the DNA is TGCGTCAGCAGGGGGTACAGGGGGCCCACAGATACGCAGTATTTT.